This TCR beta chain was found in a study of beta chain features in type 1 diabetes. Whole-study context: The number of sorted cells examined across all samples was around 110 million.

Expressed TCRB transcripts were sequenced because the isolated RNA had all been reverse transcribed beforehand. Naive, central memory and regulatory T cell samples averaged approximately 3.5 million immunoSEQ reads each. Here immunoSEQ multiplex PCR was the method, and the copy in TCRdb shows in-frame clones only, minus some. The table records 640,000 or so clones, around an eighth of them present only once. Turning to this clone: Its specificity is unknown.

Study-wide results and limits: People with Type 1 diabetes carried modestly yet significantly shorter TCRB CDR3s in all four CD4+ subsets. Whether HLA type influences TCRB rearrangement remained unresolved here.

Trimming removed 5 bases at V and 6 bases at J, with 12 bases between. The CDR3 consists of 13 residues. The V gene's germline CDR1 is SGHRS and CDR2 YFSETQ. This chain uses TRBV5-1 with TRBJ2-1; a weak D match, TRBD1 (7 bases). The sequence was collected from a man between 18 and 29 years old with type 1 diabetes. Sequenced: naive CD4+ T cells from blood. DNA of the CDR3: TGCGCCAGCAGGGAGGGGGCCATCAATGAGCAGTTCTTC. Its protein product is CASREGAINEQFF.